Listed below are T cell receptor beta chains from one sample, sequenced in a study of preoperative IRX-2 immunotherapy in early breast cancer. The protocol was immunoSEQ multiplex PCR, while the TCRdb copy is restricted to in-frame clones and leaves out a portion. The profile shows roughly 45,000 clones, roughly 95% of them singletons. The sequences come from tumor tissue, collected after IRX-2 immunotherapy. The receptors stem from a human donor with breast cancer. Each CDR3 is given with its conserved first and last residue. The order of the fields is D gene, J gene, clone size, V gene, CDR3 DNA, CDR3 protein. D genes are given only for firm matches. Size is stated for part of the rows, as once, few or many counts, or as a class when the clone is expanded.

D gene: NA
J gene: TRBJ1-1
clone size: NA
V gene: TRBV30
CDR3 DNA: TGTGCCTGGATGGGGGTGGGAGGCACTGAAGCTTTCTTT
CDR3 protein: CAWMGVGGTEAFF

D gene: NA
J gene: TRBJ1-1
clone size: NA
V gene: TRBV10-3
CDR3 DNA: TGTGCCATCATGTCGGCAGGGTTGAACACTGAAGCTTTCTTT
CDR3 protein: CAIMSAGLNTEAFF

D gene: NA
J gene: TRBJ1-1
clone size: NA
V gene: TRBV19
CDR3 DNA: TGTGCCACCCATACTTTGGGGAACACTGAAGCTTTCTTT
CDR3 protein: CATHTLGNTEAFF

D gene: TRBD2
J gene: TRBJ2-3
clone size: NA
V gene: TRBV6-1
CDR3 DNA: TGTGCCAGCAGGATGGGCGGGGGGGGCCAAGATACGCAGTATTTT
CDR3 protein: CASRMGGGGQDTQYF

D gene: NA
J gene: TRBJ1-1
clone size: NA
V gene: TRBV4-1
CDR3 DNA: TGCGCCAGCAGCCCCACGACGGGGAACACTGAAGCTTTCTTT
CDR3 protein: CASSPTTGNTEAFF

D gene: TRBD1
J gene: TRBJ1-2
clone size: NA
V gene: TRBV5-4
CDR3 DNA: TGTGCCAGCAGCCTGCTTGGGGACAGCCGTTATGGCTACACCTTC
CDR3 protein: CASSLLGDSRYGYTF

D gene: NA
J gene: TRBJ1-6
clone size: NA
V gene: TRBV10-3
CDR3 DNA: TGTGCCATCAGTGGCTCCCGAGACTATAATTCACCCCTCCACTTT
CDR3 protein: CAISGSRDYNSPLHF

D gene: TRBD1
J gene: TRBJ1-2
clone size: NA
V gene: TRBV18
CDR3 DNA: TGTGCCAGCTCACCAGAGACAGGGGGAGAAACCTATGGCTACACCTTC
CDR3 protein: CASSPETGGETYGYTF

D gene: TRBD2
J gene: TRBJ2-3
clone size: NA
V gene: TRBV5-1
CDR3 DNA: TGCGCCAGCAGCTTGGCCGGGACTAGCGGGAGGCGCGGTCCAGGGGGGCAGTATTTT
CDR3 protein: CASSLAGTSGRRGPGGQYF

D gene: NA
J gene: TRBJ1-4
clone size: NA
V gene: TRBV10-3
CDR3 DNA: TGTGCCATCAGTGAAGGGCGATCGGGGGAAAAACTGTTTTTT
CDR3 protein: CAISEGRSGEKLFF

D gene: NA
J gene: TRBJ2-7
clone size: NA
V gene: TRBV7-2
CDR3 DNA: TGTGCCAGCAGCTCCGACCTAAAGGACGGATCCTACGAGCAGTACTTC
CDR3 protein: CASSSDLKDGSYEQYF

D gene: TRBD1
J gene: TRBJ2-7
clone size: NA
V gene: TRBV28
CDR3 DNA: TGTGCCAGCAGTTTACTGACAGGGGTCGGCTACGAGCAGTACTTC
CDR3 protein: CASSLLTGVGYEQYF

D gene: NA
J gene: TRBJ1-5
clone size: NA
V gene: TRBV7-2
CDR3 DNA: TGTGCCAGCAGCACGTGGGGGGGCTTGAGCAATCAGCCCCAGCATTTT
CDR3 protein: CASSTWGGLSNQPQHF

D gene: NA
J gene: TRBJ2-2
clone size: once
V gene: TRBV10-1
CDR3 DNA: TGCGCCAGCAGTGAACCGTACACCGGGGAGCTGTTTTTT
CDR3 protein: CASSEPYTGELFF

D gene: NA
J gene: TRBJ2-7
clone size: NA
V gene: TRBV28
CDR3 DNA: TGTGCCAGCAGTTCCCTACCAAGGGCCACTTACGAGCAGTACTTC
CDR3 protein: CASSSLPRATYEQYF

D gene: NA
J gene: TRBJ1-5
clone size: NA
V gene: TRBV6-5
CDR3 DNA: TGTGCCAGCAGAAACGCAGGTGGGGGCAATCAGCCCCAGCATTTT
CDR3 protein: CASRNAGGGNQPQHF

D gene: TRBD1
J gene: TRBJ1-1
clone size: NA
V gene: TRBV30
CDR3 DNA: TGTGCCTGGAGCCGACGTTGGACAGGGACTGAAGCTTTCTTT
CDR3 protein: CAWSRRWTGTEAFF

D gene: TRBD1
J gene: TRBJ1-1
clone size: NA
V gene: TRBV7-8
CDR3 DNA: TGTGCCAGCAGCTTATGGGCAGGGGGCGGCGTGGGCACTGAAGCTTTCTTT
CDR3 protein: CASSLWAGGGVGTEAFF

D gene: NA
J gene: TRBJ1-4
clone size: NA
V gene: TRBV28
CDR3 DNA: TGTGCCAGCATCAAACGGGGGTATGAAAAACTGTTTTTT
CDR3 protein: CASIKRGYEKLFF

D gene: TRBD1
J gene: TRBJ1-4
clone size: NA
V gene: TRBV2
CDR3 DNA: TGTGCCAGCAGTCGGGACAGGGGATGGGAAGAAAAACTGTTTTTT
CDR3 protein: CASSRDRGWEEKLFF

D gene: NA
J gene: TRBJ1-6
clone size: NA
V gene: TRBV25-1
CDR3 DNA: TGTGCCAGCAGTGAGAAGGGTTTTTCACCCCTCCACTTT
CDR3 protein: CASSEKGFSPLHF

D gene: NA
J gene: TRBJ2-3
clone size: NA
V gene: TRBV7-3
CDR3 DNA: TGTGCCAGCAGCCCTGGCGGGACAACGCAGTATTTT
CDR3 protein: CASSPGGTTQYF

D gene: NA
J gene: TRBJ2-7
clone size: NA
V gene: TRBV6-5
CDR3 DNA: TGTGCCAGCAGTCCCGACAGGAGTAACTCCTACGAGCAGTACTTC
CDR3 protein: CASSPDRSNSYEQYF

D gene: TRBD1
J gene: TRBJ2-2
clone size: few
V gene: TRBV27
CDR3 DNA: TGTGCCAGCAGCCGCCGGGACAGGGTTTTCACCGGGGAGCTGTTTTTT
CDR3 protein: CASSRRDRVFTGELFF

D gene: NA
J gene: TRBJ1-4
clone size: NA
V gene: TRBV19
CDR3 DNA: TGTGCCAGTAGCCAACAGGGCCGGATGGTTTCAACTAATGAAAAACTGTTTTTT
CDR3 protein: CASSQQGRMVSTNEKLFF

D gene: NA
J gene: TRBJ1-5
clone size: NA
V gene: TRBV10-3
CDR3 DNA: TGTGCCATCAGTGGGGCTGTTGGAGGGATTGGCAATCAGCCCCAGCATTTT
CDR3 protein: CAISGAVGGIGNQPQHF

D gene: TRBD2
J gene: TRBJ2-3
clone size: NA
V gene: TRBV19
CDR3 DNA: TGTGCCAGTAGCCCCGGACTAGCGGGACGAGATACGCAGTATTTT
CDR3 protein: CASSPGLAGRDTQYF

D gene: NA
J gene: TRBJ1-6
clone size: NA
V gene: TRBV6-6
CDR3 DNA: TGTGCCAGCTCGGGGGGAAATTCACCCCTCCACTTT
CDR3 protein: CASSGGNSPLHF

D gene: TRBD1
J gene: TRBJ1-5
clone size: NA
V gene: TRBV29-1
CDR3 DNA: TGCAGCGTCGCCTTTGGACAGGGCAGCAATCAGCCCCAGCATTTT
CDR3 protein: CSVAFGQGSNQPQHF

D gene: NA
J gene: TRBJ2-1
clone size: NA
V gene: TRBV18
CDR3 DNA: TGTGCCAGCTCCCCCAGACAGGAGGGGCAGTTCTTC
CDR3 protein: CASSPRQEGQFF

D gene: NA
J gene: TRBJ2-3
clone size: NA
V gene: TRBV15
CDR3 DNA: TGTGCCACCAGCCTAAGGGGGGCAGATACGCAGTATTTT
CDR3 protein: CATSLRGADTQYF

D gene: NA
J gene: TRBJ2-5
clone size: once
V gene: TRBV7-7
CDR3 DNA: TGTGCCAGCAGCTTAGCGGTCGGGGAGACCCAGTACTTC
CDR3 protein: CASSLAVGETQYF

D gene: NA
J gene: TRBJ1-2
clone size: NA
V gene: TRBV28
CDR3 DNA: TGTGCCAGCAGTCCCCCTGGTCCAGGGGCCTATGGCTACACCTTC
CDR3 protein: CASSPPGPGAYGYTF

D gene: TRBD2
J gene: TRBJ2-2
clone size: NA
V gene: TRBV7-2
CDR3 DNA: TGTGCCAGCAGCCCACTAGCGCCCGGGGAGCTGTTTTTT
CDR3 protein: CASSPLAPGELFF

D gene: TRBD2
J gene: TRBJ2-1
clone size: NA
V gene: TRBV5-4
CDR3 DNA: TGTGCCAGCAGCTTGGATCCGGGCCGGGGGGTCAATGAGCAGTTCTTC
CDR3 protein: CASSLDPGRGVNEQFF